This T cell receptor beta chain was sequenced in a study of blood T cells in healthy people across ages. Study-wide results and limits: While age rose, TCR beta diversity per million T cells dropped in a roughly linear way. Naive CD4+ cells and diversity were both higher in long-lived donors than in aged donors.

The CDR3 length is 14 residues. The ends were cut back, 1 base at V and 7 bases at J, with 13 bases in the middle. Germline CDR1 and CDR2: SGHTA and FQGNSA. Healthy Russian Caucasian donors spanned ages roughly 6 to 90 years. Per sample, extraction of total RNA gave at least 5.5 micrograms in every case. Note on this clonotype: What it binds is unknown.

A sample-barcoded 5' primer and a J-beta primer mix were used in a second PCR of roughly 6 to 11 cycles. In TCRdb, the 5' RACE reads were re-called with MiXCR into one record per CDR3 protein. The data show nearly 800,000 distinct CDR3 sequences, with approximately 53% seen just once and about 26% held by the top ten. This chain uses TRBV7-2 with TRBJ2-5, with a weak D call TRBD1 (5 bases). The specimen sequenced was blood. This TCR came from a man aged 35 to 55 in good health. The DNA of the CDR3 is TGTGCCAGCAGCTTAGGGGGCGGTCCGGGGACCCAGTACTTC. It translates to CASSLGGGPGTQYF.